A selection of T cell receptor beta chains follows, all from one sample in a study of shared clonotypes between healthy human individuals. Measured with immunoSEQ multiplex PCR; TCRdb has only the in-frame clones, and not every one. Among around 320,000 clones, about nine tenths were seen once, and the ten largest hold about 16%. Sequencing used memory CD8+ T cells sorted from blood. These receptor sequences come from a man aged 18 to 30 in good health. CDR3s include the opening cysteine and the closing phenylalanine or tryptophan. The order of the fields is V gene, J gene, CDR3 protein.

TRBV27	TRBJ1-2	CASSSINPRSGYGYTF
TRBV6-5	TRBJ2-3	CASSYAASGPGDTQYF
TRBV6-6	TRBJ2-7	CASTPSPSPYEQYF
TRBV14	TRBJ2-3	CASSQAPWGQERWGTQYF
TRBV21-1	TRBJ1-2	CASSSRDLPSRPTF
TRBV27	TRBJ2-7	CASSPGAQYEQYF
TRBV2	TRBJ1-3	CASSEYVADTIYF
TRBV28	TRBJ1-2	CASRTDTNRAGYTF
TRBV4-1	TRBJ1-4	CASSQAAVMEEKLFF
TRBV5-1	TRBJ1-2	CASSIGQPVVGYTF
TRBV4-1	TRBJ1-6	CASSQGYSLSTPLHF
TRBV5-3	TRBJ2-7	CARSRTSGGLFGEQYF
TRBV9	TRBJ2-2	CASSVGLAGDAGELFF
TRBV5-4	TRBJ2-4	CASSLATDIQYF
TRBV30	TRBJ2-7	CAWRDDSYEQYF
TRBV7-8	TRBJ2-2	CASSPKAGADTGELFF
TRBV10-3	TRBJ2-1	CAIRMTGPDNEQFF
TRBV10-3	TRBJ2-1	CAISETTSISYNEQFF
TRBV10-3	TRBJ2-7	CAISYRGSYEQYF
TRBV4-1	TRBJ1-6	CASSLTYGDSPLHF